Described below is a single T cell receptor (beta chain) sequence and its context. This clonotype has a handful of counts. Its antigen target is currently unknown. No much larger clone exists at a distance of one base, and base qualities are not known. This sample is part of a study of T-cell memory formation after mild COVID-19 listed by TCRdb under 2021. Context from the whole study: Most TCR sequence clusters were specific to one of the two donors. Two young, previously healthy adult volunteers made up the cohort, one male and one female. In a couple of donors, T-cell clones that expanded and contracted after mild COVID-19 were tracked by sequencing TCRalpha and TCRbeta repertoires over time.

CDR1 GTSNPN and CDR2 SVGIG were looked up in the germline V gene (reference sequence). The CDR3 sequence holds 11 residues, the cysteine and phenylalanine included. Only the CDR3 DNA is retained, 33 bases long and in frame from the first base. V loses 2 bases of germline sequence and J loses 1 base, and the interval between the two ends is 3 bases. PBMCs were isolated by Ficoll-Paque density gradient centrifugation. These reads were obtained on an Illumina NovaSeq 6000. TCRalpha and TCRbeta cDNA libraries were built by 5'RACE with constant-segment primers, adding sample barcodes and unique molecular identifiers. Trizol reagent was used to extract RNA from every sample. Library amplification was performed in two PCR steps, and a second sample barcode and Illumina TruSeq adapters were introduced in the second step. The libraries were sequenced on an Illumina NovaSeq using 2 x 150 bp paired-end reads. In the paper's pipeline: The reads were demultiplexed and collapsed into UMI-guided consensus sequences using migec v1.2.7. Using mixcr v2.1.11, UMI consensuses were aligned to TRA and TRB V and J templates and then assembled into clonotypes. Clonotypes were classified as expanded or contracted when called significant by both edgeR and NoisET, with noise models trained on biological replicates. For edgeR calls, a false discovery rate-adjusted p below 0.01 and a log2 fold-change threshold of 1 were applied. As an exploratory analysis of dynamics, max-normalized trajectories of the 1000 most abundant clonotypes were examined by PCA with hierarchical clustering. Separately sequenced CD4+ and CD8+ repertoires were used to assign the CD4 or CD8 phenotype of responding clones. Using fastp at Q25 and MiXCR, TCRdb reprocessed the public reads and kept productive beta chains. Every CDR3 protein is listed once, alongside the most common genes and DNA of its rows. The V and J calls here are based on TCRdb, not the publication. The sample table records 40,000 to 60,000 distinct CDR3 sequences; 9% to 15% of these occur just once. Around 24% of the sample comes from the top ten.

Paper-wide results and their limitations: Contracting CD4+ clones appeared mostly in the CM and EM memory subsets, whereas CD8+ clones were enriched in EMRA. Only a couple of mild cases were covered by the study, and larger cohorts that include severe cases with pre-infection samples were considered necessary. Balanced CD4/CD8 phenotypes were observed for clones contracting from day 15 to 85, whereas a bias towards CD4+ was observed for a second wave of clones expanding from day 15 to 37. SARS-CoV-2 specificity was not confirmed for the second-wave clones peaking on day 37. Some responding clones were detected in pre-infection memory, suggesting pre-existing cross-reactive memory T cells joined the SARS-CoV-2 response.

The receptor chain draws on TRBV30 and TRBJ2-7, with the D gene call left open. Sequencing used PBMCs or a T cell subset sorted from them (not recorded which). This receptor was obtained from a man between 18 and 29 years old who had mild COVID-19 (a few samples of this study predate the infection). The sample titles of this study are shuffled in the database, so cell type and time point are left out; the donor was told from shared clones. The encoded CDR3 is CAWSHSYEQYF. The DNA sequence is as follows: TGTGCCTGGAGTCATTCCTACGAGCAGTACTTC.